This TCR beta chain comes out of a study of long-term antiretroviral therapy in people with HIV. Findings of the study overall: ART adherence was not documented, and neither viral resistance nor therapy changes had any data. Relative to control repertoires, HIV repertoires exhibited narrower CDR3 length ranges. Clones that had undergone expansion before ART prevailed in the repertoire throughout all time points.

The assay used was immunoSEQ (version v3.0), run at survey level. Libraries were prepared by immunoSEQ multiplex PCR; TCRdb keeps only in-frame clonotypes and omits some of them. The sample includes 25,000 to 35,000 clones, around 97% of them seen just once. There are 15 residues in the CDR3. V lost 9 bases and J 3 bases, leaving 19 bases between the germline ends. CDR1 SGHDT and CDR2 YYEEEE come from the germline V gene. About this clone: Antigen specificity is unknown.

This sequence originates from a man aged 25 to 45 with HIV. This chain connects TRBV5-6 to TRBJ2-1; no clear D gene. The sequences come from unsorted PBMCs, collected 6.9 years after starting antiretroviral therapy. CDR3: CAIEGSELGYNEQFF. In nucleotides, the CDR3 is TGTGCCATCGAAGGAAGTGAGCTAGGCTACAATGAGCAGTTCTTC.